This T cell receptor (beta chain) emerged from a study of blood T cell repertoires in COVID-19 (dated by TCRdb to between 2020 and 2021). General notes on the study: The collaborator samples originated in the United States, Italy and Spain and spanned the acute and convalescent phases of COVID-19. The material from the prospective study consisted of cDNA or gDNA derived from T cells, B-cell-depleted T cells, or PBMCs. The dataset comprised deeply sampled blood TCRbeta repertoires from subjects exposed to, actively infected with, or recovered from COVID-19. The repertoires were released in a freely available public database intended as a resource for research on the immune response to SARS-CoV-2. Samples came from the ongoing ImmuneRACE study (first 160 participants) plus 1,254 subjects from 6 global collaborators. The sample metadata nearly always contained a de-identified subject ID, COVID-19 status, age in years and sex. HLA class I and class II types, where available, came from metadata supplied by the sample provider rather than from assay-based typing.

TCRbeta CDR3 regions were amplified from genomic DNA using the immunoSEQ Assay, a bias-controlled multiplex PCR. Concerning the study's data processing: Nucleated cell counts per sample were estimated from amplification of reference gene primers within the assay. To quantify the absolute abundance of each unique TCRbeta CDR3 rearrangement, sequence reads were collapsed and filtered. Productive Simpson clonality was computed per sample as the square root of Simpson's diversity index over productive rearrangements. The immuneACCESS repertoire file appears here via TCRdb, limited to in-frame rearrangements. These files lack a portion of the clones; in checked studies, under half of the deficit traces to unresolved V genes, and the cause of the others is not known. V and J calls plus clone size are reproduced from that table; the DNA served to infer D and trimming. The sample table lists some 430,000 clones, 80% to 95% of them with a count of one. The ten biggest clones cover 0.6% to 0.7% of the sample.

Worth noting for this clone: This clone's antigen is unknown. There are no base qualities to consult, and no much larger clone falls within one base.

Participants in the prospective study were aged about 18 to 90 years, lived in 20 to 30 United States geographic areas, and enrolled through a virtual design. Cohort assignment in the prospective study relied on participant-reported clinical history from a screening survey and a study questionnaire. ImmuneRACE Cohort 3 recovered participants were defined by two consecutive negative NP/OP PCR tests, healthcare professional clearance, or symptom resolution. Each participant in the prospective study had whole blood, serum and a nasopharyngeal or oropharyngeal swab collected by mobile phlebotomists. Prospective study participants could optionally give additional blood draws and questionnaires over a roughly 2-month period. Before DNA extraction, prospective study blood samples were shipped either frozen or at room temperature. V lost 9 bases and J lost 3 bases; the stretch between them is 14 bases long. Including cysteine and phenylalanine, the CDR3 has 13 amino acids. The DNA shown is the 39-base CDR3, in frame from base 1. The germline V gene specifies MDHEN as CDR1 and SYDVKM as CDR2.

Study-wide conclusions, independent of this receptor: The quantity of clinical and demographic metadata differed by source and by participant and was supplied without curation.

The clonotype was recovered from a man aged 18-30 years who had recovered from COVID-19. The V gene is TRBV28 and the J gene is TRBJ1-1, with the D gene too uncertain to name. Material for sequencing was PBMCs or T cells enriched from blood (not recorded which). The CDR3 protein sequence reads: CASIWTGDTEAFF. DNA sequence: TGTGCCAGTATATGGACTGGGGACACTGAAGCTTTCTTT.